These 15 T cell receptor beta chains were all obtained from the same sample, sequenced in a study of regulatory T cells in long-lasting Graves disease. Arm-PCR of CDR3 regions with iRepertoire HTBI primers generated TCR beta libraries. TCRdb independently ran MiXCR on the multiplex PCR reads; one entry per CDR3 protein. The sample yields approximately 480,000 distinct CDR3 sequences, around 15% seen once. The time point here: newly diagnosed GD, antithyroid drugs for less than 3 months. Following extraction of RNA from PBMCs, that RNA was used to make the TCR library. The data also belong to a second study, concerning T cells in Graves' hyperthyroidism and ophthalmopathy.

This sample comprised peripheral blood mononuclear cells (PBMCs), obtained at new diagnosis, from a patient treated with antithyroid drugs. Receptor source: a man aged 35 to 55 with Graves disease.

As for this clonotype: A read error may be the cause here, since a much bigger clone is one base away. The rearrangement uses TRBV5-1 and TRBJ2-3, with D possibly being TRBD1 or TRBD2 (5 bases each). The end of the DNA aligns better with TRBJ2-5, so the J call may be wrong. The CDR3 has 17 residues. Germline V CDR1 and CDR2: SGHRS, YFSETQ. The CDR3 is CASGQPSLGAQGETQYF. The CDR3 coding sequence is TGTGCCAGCGGCCAGCCAAGCCTCGGGGCACAAGGAGAGACCCAGTACTTC.

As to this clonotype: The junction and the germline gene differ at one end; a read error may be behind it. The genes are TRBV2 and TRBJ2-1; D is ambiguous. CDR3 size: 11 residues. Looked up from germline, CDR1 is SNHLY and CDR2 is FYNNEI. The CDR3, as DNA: TGTGCCGGCAGCCCTCTTAATGAGCAGTTCTTC. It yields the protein CAGSPLNEQFF.

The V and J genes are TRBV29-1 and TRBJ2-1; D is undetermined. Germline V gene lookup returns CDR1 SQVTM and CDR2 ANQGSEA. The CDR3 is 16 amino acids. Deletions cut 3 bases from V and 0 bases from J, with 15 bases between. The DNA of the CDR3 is TGCAGCGTTGAGGAGTGGATCGCTAGCTCCTACAATGAGCAGTTCTTC. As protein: CSVEEWIASSYNEQFF.

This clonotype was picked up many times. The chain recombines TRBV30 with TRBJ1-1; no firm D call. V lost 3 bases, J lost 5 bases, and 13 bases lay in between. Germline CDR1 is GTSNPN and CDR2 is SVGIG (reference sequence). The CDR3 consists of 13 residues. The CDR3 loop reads CAWRVTRRTEAFF. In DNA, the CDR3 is TGTGCCTGGAGGGTGACTCGGCGGACTGAAGCTTTCTTT.

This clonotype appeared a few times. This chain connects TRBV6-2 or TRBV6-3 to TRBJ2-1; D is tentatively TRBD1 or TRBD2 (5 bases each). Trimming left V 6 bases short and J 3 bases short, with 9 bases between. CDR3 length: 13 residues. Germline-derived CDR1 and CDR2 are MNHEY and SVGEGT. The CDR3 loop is CASRRDVYNEQFF. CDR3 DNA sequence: TGTGCCAGCAGAAGGGACGTCTACAATGAGCAGTTCTTC.

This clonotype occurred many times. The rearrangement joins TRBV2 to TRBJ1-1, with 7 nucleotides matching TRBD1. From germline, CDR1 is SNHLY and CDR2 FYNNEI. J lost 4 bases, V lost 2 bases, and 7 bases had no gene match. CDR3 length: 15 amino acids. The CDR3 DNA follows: TGTGCCAGCAGTGAACGTAGGGGGCGAGTCACTGAAGCTTTCTTT. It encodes CASSERRGRVTEAFF.

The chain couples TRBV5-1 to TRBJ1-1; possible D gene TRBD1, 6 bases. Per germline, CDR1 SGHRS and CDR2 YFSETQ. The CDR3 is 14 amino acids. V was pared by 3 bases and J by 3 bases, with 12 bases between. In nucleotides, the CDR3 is TGCGCCAGCAGCTCAGGGGAGTCGGACACTGAAGCTTTCTTT. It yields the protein CASSSGESDTEAFF.

The CDR3: CASSLNAGSGGSEQFF. The CDR3 bases are TGTGCCAGCAGCTTAAACGCGGGATCGGGAGGAAGTGAGCAGTTCTTC. This chain links TRBV7-3 with TRBJ2-1; 7 bases align to TRBD2. The germline V gene has CDR1 SGHTA and CDR2 FQGTGA. This CDR3 spans 16 amino acids. With V trimmed by 1 base and J by 9 bases, 12 bases remained unmatched.

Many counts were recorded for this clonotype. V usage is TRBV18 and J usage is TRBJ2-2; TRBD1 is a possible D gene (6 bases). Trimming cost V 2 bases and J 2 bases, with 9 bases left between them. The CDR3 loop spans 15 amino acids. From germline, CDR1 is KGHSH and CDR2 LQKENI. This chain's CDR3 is CASSPKQGNTGELFF. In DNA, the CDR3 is TGTGCCAGCTCACCAAAACAGGGAAACACCGGGGAGCTGTTTTTT.

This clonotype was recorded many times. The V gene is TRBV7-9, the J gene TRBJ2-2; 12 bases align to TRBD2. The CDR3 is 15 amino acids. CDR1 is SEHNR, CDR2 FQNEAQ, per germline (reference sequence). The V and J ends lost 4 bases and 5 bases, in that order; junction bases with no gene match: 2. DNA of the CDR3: TGTGCCAGCAGCTCCGGGACTAGCGGGACCGGGGAGCTGTTTTTT. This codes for CASSSGTSGTGELFF.

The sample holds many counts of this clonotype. The CDR3 loop reads CSDRESHYNEQFF. As DNA, the CDR3 is TGCAGCGATAGGGAGAGTCACTACAATGAGCAGTTCTTC. This rearrangement joins TRBV29-1 to TRBJ2-1; perhaps TRBD2 as D (5 bases). V dropped 7 bases and J dropped 3 bases, with 13 bases sitting between them. Germline loops: CDR1 SQVTM, CDR2 ANQGSEA. CDR3 size: 13 residues.

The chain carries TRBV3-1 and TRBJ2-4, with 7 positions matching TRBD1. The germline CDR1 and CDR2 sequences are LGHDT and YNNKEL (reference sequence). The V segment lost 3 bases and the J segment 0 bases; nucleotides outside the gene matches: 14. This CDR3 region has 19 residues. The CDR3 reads CASSHEREDRRLAKNIQYF. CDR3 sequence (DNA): TGTGCCAGCAGCCACGAAAGAGAGGACAGGAGATTAGCCAAAAACATTCAGTACTTC.

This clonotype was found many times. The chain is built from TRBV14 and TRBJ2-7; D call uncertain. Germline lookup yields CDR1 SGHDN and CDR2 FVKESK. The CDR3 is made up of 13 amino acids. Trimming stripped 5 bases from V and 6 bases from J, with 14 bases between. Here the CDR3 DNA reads TGTGCCAGCAGCGTCAGTTTAAGGGCCGAGCAGTACTTC. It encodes CASSVSLRAEQYF. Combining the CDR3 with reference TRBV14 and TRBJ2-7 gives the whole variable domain EAGVTQFPSHSVIEKGQTVTLRCDPISGHDNLYWYRRVMGKEIKFLLHFVKESKQDESGMPNNRFLAERTGGTYSTLKVQPAELEDSGVYFCASSVSLRAEQYFGPGTRLTVT.

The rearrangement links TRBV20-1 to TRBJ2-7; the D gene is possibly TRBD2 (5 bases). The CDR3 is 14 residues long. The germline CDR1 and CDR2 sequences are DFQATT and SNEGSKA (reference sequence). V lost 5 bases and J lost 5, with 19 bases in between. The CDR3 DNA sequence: TGCAGTGCTGGAGCCGCAACTAGTATCCACGAGCAGTACTTC. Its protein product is CSAGAATSIHEQYF.

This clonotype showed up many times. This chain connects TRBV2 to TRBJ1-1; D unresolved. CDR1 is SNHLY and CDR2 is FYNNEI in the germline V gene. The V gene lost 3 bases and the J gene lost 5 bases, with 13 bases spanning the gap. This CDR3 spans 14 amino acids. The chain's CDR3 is CASSDRGLGTEAFF. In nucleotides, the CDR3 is TGTGCCAGCAGTGATCGAGGGCTGGGGACTGAAGCTTTCTTT. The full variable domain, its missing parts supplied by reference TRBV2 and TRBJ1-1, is EPEVTQTPSHQVTQMGQEVILRCVPISNHLYFYWYRQILGQKVEFLVSFYNNEISEKSEIFDDQFSVERPDGSNFTLKIRSTKLEDSAMYFCASSDRGLGTEAFFGQGTRLTVV.